The rows below give T cell receptor beta chains drawn from one sample of a study of blood T cell repertoires in COVID-19. TCRdb's copy holds only in-frame clones and misses some; the assay was immunoSEQ multiplex PCR. The sample holds hundreds of thousands of clones, 88% seen once. Sequencing used peripheral blood. These receptors were obtained from a woman aged 70-85 years with COVID-19, enrolled during active disease. Both conserved end residues are part of each CDR3. A D gene is named only where the DNA matches it firmly. Part of the rows lack a size; the others show once, few, many or a class for expanded clones.

d_gene: NA; j_gene: TRBJ2-1; abundance: NA; v_gene: TRBV27; CDR3nt: TGTGCCAGCAGTTTATCGCCAGGCGGGAATGAGCAGTTCTTC; CDR3aa: CASSLSPGGNEQFF
d_gene: NA; j_gene: TRBJ2-1; abundance: NA; v_gene: TRBV9; CDR3nt: TGTGCCAGCAGCGTAGACCTCGGTGGTGAGCAGTTCTTC; CDR3aa: CASSVDLGGEQFF
d_gene: NA; j_gene: TRBJ2-5; abundance: NA; v_gene: TRBV18; CDR3nt: TGTGCCAGCTCACCACCGGCGGCAGCCGCTCAAGAGACCCAGTACTTC; CDR3aa: CASSPPAAAAQETQYF
d_gene: TRBD1; j_gene: TRBJ1-2; abundance: NA; v_gene: TRBV13; CDR3nt: TGTGCCAGCAGCTTAGGAAAGGGACAGGGGTATGGCTACACCTTC; CDR3aa: CASSLGKGQGYGYTF
d_gene: NA; j_gene: TRBJ1-1; abundance: NA; v_gene: TRBV7-6; CDR3nt: TGTGCCAGCAGCTTAGGTTTATACACTGAAGCTTTCTTT; CDR3aa: CASSLGLYTEAFF
d_gene: NA; j_gene: TRBJ1-5; abundance: few; v_gene: TRBV20-1; CDR3nt: TGCAGTGCTAGTTCGGGGGATCAGCCCCAGCATTTT; CDR3aa: CSASSGDQPQHF
d_gene: NA; j_gene: TRBJ1-1; abundance: NA; v_gene: TRBV19; CDR3nt: TGTGCCAGTAGTATAGATAGGGAGCTCATGAACACTGAAGCTTTCTTT; CDR3aa: CASSIDRELMNTEAFF
d_gene: TRBD2; j_gene: TRBJ2-2; abundance: NA; v_gene: TRBV10-3; CDR3nt: TGTGCCATCAGTTCGGGACTAGCGGGGGGGCCGGTCGGGGAGCTGTTTTTT; CDR3aa: CAISSGLAGGPVGELFF
d_gene: NA; j_gene: TRBJ2-6; abundance: NA; v_gene: TRBV30; CDR3nt: TGTGCCTGGACCGCACCCGGTGCTTCTGGGGCCAACGTCCTGACTTTC; CDR3aa: CAWTAPGASGANVLTF
d_gene: TRBD2; j_gene: TRBJ2-4; abundance: NA; v_gene: TRBV5-6; CDR3nt: TGTGCCAGCAGCCTACTAGCGCCACTAGCCAAAAACATTCAGTACTTC; CDR3aa: CASSLLAPLAKNIQYF
d_gene: TRBD1; j_gene: TRBJ1-2; abundance: NA; v_gene: TRBV18; CDR3nt: TGTGCCAGCTCACCTGCGAAGGGGGCCTCTTATGGCTACACCTTC; CDR3aa: CASSPAKGASYGYTF
d_gene: TRBD2; j_gene: TRBJ2-1; abundance: NA; v_gene: TRBV5-1; CDR3nt: TGCGCCAGCAGCTTGGCAGGGAGGGATGAGCAGTTCTTC; CDR3aa: CASSLAGRDEQFF
d_gene: NA; j_gene: TRBJ1-6; abundance: NA; v_gene: TRBV28; CDR3nt: TGTGCCAGCAGCCGGGAATCCTATAATTCACCCCTCCACTTT; CDR3aa: CASSRESYNSPLHF
d_gene: NA; j_gene: TRBJ1-1; abundance: NA; v_gene: TRBV12-5; CDR3nt: TGTGCTAGTGGTCCCGACAGGTTCACTGAAGCTTTCTTT; CDR3aa: CASGPDRFTEAFF
d_gene: NA; j_gene: TRBJ1-2; abundance: NA; v_gene: TRBV7-8; CDR3nt: TGTGCCAGCAGCTTAGCTGTGCCAGGGAATGGCTACACCTTC; CDR3aa: CASSLAVPGNGYTF
d_gene: TRBD1; j_gene: TRBJ1-2; abundance: once; v_gene: TRBV2; CDR3nt: TGTGCCAGCAGTGAGCTCCTCGGGACAGGGAACTATGGCTACACCTTC; CDR3aa: CASSELLGTGNYGYTF
d_gene: TRBD1; j_gene: TRBJ1-2; abundance: NA; v_gene: TRBV7-9; CDR3nt: TGTGCCAGCAGCTTGGGACAGAATGGCTACACCTTC; CDR3aa: CASSLGQNGYTF
d_gene: TRBD2; j_gene: TRBJ2-5; abundance: NA; v_gene: TRBV3-1/TRBV3-2; CDR3nt: TGTGCCAGCAGACCTACGAGCGGGGGAACAAAAGAGACCCAGTACTTC; CDR3aa: CASRPTSGGTKETQYF
d_gene: TRBD1; j_gene: TRBJ1-2; abundance: NA; v_gene: TRBV5-1; CDR3nt: TGCGCCAGCAGCCCAAGGACAGGCGTTATGACGGGTGGCTACACCTTC; CDR3aa: CASSPRTGVMTGGYTF
d_gene: TRBD1; j_gene: TRBJ1-2; abundance: NA; v_gene: TRBV24-1; CDR3nt: TGTGCCACCAGTGACAACAGGGGTCCGTATGGCTACACCTTC; CDR3aa: CATSDNRGPYGYTF
d_gene: TRBD1; j_gene: TRBJ1-2; abundance: NA; v_gene: TRBV7-9; CDR3nt: TGTGCCAGCAGCTCCGCCGGGACAGCTGGTTATGGCTACACCTTC; CDR3aa: CASSSAGTAGYGYTF
d_gene: NA; j_gene: TRBJ2-1; abundance: NA; v_gene: TRBV29-1; CDR3nt: TGCAGCGTTGTAAGGCAGGGAGGACATGAGCAGTTCTTC; CDR3aa: CSVVRQGGHEQFF
d_gene: TRBD1; j_gene: TRBJ2-5; abundance: NA; v_gene: TRBV4-1; CDR3nt: TGCGCCAGCAGCCTTGAGACAGGGGTTCGCGAGACCCAGTACTTC; CDR3aa: CASSLETGVRETQYF
d_gene: NA; j_gene: TRBJ2-7; abundance: NA; v_gene: TRBV21-1; CDR3nt: TGTGCCAGCAGGATCCAGGCATCCCACGAGCAGTACTTC; CDR3aa: CASRIQASHEQYF
d_gene: NA; j_gene: TRBJ1-1; abundance: NA; v_gene: TRBV9; CDR3nt: TGTGCCAGCAGCGTAGGAAGAACTACTGCGAACACTGAAGCTTTCTTT; CDR3aa: CASSVGRTTANTEAFF
d_gene: NA; j_gene: TRBJ1-1; abundance: NA; v_gene: TRBV5-1; CDR3nt: TGCGCCAGCACCCAGGGGTCGGGGGGAGACACTGAAGCTTTCTTT; CDR3aa: CASTQGSGGDTEAFF
d_gene: NA; j_gene: TRBJ1-4; abundance: NA; v_gene: TRBV5-4; CDR3nt: TGTGCCAGCAGCTTCGGGGAATTAGGCGAAAAACTGTTTTTT; CDR3aa: CASSFGELGEKLFF
d_gene: NA; j_gene: TRBJ1-2; abundance: NA; v_gene: TRBV5-1; CDR3nt: TGCGCCAGCAGCTCGCTTTGGGGGGGCCAAGGGGAGGATGGCTACACCTTC; CDR3aa: CASSSLWGGQGEDGYTF
d_gene: TRBD1; j_gene: TRBJ2-7; abundance: NA; v_gene: TRBV3-1/TRBV3-2; CDR3nt: TGTGCCAGCAGCCAAGAAGGGGGCCTCTACGAGCAGTACTTC; CDR3aa: CASSQEGGLYEQYF
d_gene: TRBD1; j_gene: TRBJ1-1; abundance: NA; v_gene: TRBV13; CDR3nt: TGTGCCAGCAGCGGGAGGACAGGGGCCACTGAAGCTTTCTTT; CDR3aa: CASSGRTGATEAFF
d_gene: TRBD2; j_gene: TRBJ2-7; abundance: NA; v_gene: TRBV7-9; CDR3nt: TGTGCCAGCAGTCTTAGCGGGGGGGCCTACGAGCAGTACTTC; CDR3aa: CASSLSGGAYEQYF
d_gene: TRBD2; j_gene: TRBJ2-1; abundance: NA; v_gene: TRBV28; CDR3nt: TGTGCCAGCAGTCGGACTAGCGGAGGCTCCTACAATGAGCAGTTCTTC; CDR3aa: CASSRTSGGSYNEQFF
d_gene: TRBD1; j_gene: TRBJ1-2; abundance: NA; v_gene: TRBV28; CDR3nt: TGTGCCAGCAGCCAGGGACAGGGGAAGGATGGCTACACCTTC; CDR3aa: CASSQGQGKDGYTF
d_gene: TRBD1; j_gene: TRBJ1-1; abundance: NA; v_gene: TRBV5-1; CDR3nt: TGCGCCAGCAGCCTACGGACAGGGGGCGGAAAAGGTGAAGCTTTCTTT; CDR3aa: CASSLRTGGGKGEAFF
d_gene: TRBD1; j_gene: TRBJ1-1; abundance: few; v_gene: TRBV6-2/TRBV6-3; CDR3nt: TGTGCCAGCAGTTACTCCACAGGGGTTGAAGCTTTCTTT; CDR3aa: CASSYSTGVEAFF
d_gene: TRBD1; j_gene: TRBJ2-5; abundance: NA; v_gene: TRBV20-1; CDR3nt: TGCAGTGCTAGTAAGGGGGCAGGAGAGACCCAGTACTTC; CDR3aa: CSASKGAGETQYF
d_gene: NA; j_gene: TRBJ1-5; abundance: NA; v_gene: TRBV10-2; CDR3nt: TGCGCCAGCACTCCGGGGGTTGGCAATCAGCCCCAGCATTTT; CDR3aa: CASTPGVGNQPQHF
d_gene: TRBD2; j_gene: TRBJ2-1; abundance: NA; v_gene: TRBV18; CDR3nt: TGTGCCAGCTCACCATCGCCAGCGGGGGGCAATTACAATGAGCAGTTCTTC; CDR3aa: CASSPSPAGGNYNEQFF
d_gene: NA; j_gene: TRBJ2-2; abundance: NA; v_gene: TRBV2; CDR3nt: TGTGCCAGCAGTGAGATGGGGCTCAGGGAGCTGTTTTTT; CDR3aa: CASSEMGLRELFF
d_gene: NA; j_gene: TRBJ1-2; abundance: NA; v_gene: TRBV3-1/TRBV3-2; CDR3nt: TGTGCCAGCAGCCAAGTCGGCAGTGGAACAGCCGGCTACACCTTC; CDR3aa: CASSQVGSGTAGYTF
d_gene: NA; j_gene: TRBJ2-5; abundance: NA; v_gene: TRBV4-2; CDR3nt: TGTGCCAGCAGCCGAGACGCAGGGGCGATAGGAGAGACCCAGTACTTC; CDR3aa: CASSRDAGAIGETQYF
d_gene: NA; j_gene: TRBJ1-2; abundance: once; v_gene: TRBV6-2/TRBV6-3; CDR3nt: TGTGCCAGCAGTCAACAGGCCCTCGGCTATGGCTACACCTTC; CDR3aa: CASSQQALGYGYTF
d_gene: TRBD1; j_gene: TRBJ1-5; abundance: few; v_gene: TRBV19; CDR3nt: TGTGCCAGTATCGCTCAGGGGGGAAGCAATCAGCCCCAGCATTTT; CDR3aa: CASIAQGGSNQPQHF
d_gene: TRBD1; j_gene: TRBJ1-6; abundance: NA; v_gene: TRBV9; CDR3nt: TGTGCCAGCAGCGTAGATGGCCTGCAGGGGGCGACCCTCCACTTT; CDR3aa: CASSVDGLQGATLHF
d_gene: TRBD1; j_gene: TRBJ2-7; abundance: NA; v_gene: TRBV5-4; CDR3nt: TGTGCCAGCAGTTACGGGACAGGGGTTTCGGATGAGCAGTACTTC; CDR3aa: CASSYGTGVSDEQYF
d_gene: TRBD1; j_gene: TRBJ1-1; abundance: NA; v_gene: TRBV5-4; CDR3nt: TGTGCCAGCAGGGGGACAGGGCTGAGGGACACTGAAGCTTTCTTT; CDR3aa: CASRGTGLRDTEAFF
d_gene: TRBD1; j_gene: TRBJ2-3; abundance: NA; v_gene: TRBV19; CDR3nt: TGTGCCAGTAGTATGAACAGGGGAACAGATACGCAGTATTTT; CDR3aa: CASSMNRGTDTQYF
d_gene: NA; j_gene: TRBJ1-1; abundance: NA; v_gene: TRBV5-8; CDR3nt: TGTGCCAGCAGCTTGGTTCAGGGCGACTTGATGAACACTGAAGCTTTCTTT; CDR3aa: CASSLVQGDLMNTEAFF
d_gene: TRBD2; j_gene: TRBJ2-1; abundance: NA; v_gene: TRBV19; CDR3nt: TGTGCCAGTACCATAGCGGGGGGGAGGTACAATGAGCAGTTCTTC; CDR3aa: CASTIAGGRYNEQFF
d_gene: NA; j_gene: TRBJ1-2; abundance: NA; v_gene: TRBV12-3/TRBV12-4; CDR3nt: TGTGCCAGCAGTTTTGGGGGCGTGGGAGGCTACACCTTC; CDR3aa: CASSFGGVGGYTF
d_gene: NA; j_gene: TRBJ1-3; abundance: NA; v_gene: TRBV12-3/TRBV12-4; CDR3nt: TGTGCCAATTCCAGGAACTCTGGAAACACCATATATTTT; CDR3aa: CANSRNSGNTIYF
d_gene: NA; j_gene: TRBJ1-2; abundance: NA; v_gene: TRBV28; CDR3nt: TGTGCCAGCACTCAAGAGGGGGTTAACTATGGCTACACCTTC; CDR3aa: CASTQEGVNYGYTF
d_gene: NA; j_gene: TRBJ1-2; abundance: NA; v_gene: TRBV29-1; CDR3nt: TGCAGTTACACGGGGGATCTTAACTATGGCTACACCTTC; CDR3aa: CSYTGDLNYGYTF
d_gene: TRBD1; j_gene: TRBJ1-1; abundance: NA; v_gene: TRBV19; CDR3nt: TGTGCCAGTAAGGGGGCCTTGCAAGGGGGGCCTGAAGCTTTCTTT; CDR3aa: CASKGALQGGPEAFF
d_gene: NA; j_gene: TRBJ1-2; abundance: NA; v_gene: TRBV6-5; CDR3nt: TGTGCCAGCAGAAAGACAGTGGGCTATGGCTACACCTTC; CDR3aa: CASRKTVGYGYTF
d_gene: TRBD2; j_gene: TRBJ2-5; abundance: once; v_gene: TRBV7-2; CDR3nt: TGTGCCAGCAGCTCCGGACTAGGGGAGACCCAGTACTTC; CDR3aa: CASSSGLGETQYF
d_gene: NA; j_gene: TRBJ2-5; abundance: NA; v_gene: TRBV5-6; CDR3nt: TGTGCCAGCAGCAACGCGGGGAGTGGTCAAGAGACCCAGTACTTC; CDR3aa: CASSNAGSGQETQYF
d_gene: NA; j_gene: TRBJ1-6; abundance: NA; v_gene: TRBV6-5; CDR3nt: TGTGCCAGCCAAATCACAGGTTCTTCACCCCTCCACTTT; CDR3aa: CASQITGSSPLHF
d_gene: TRBD1; j_gene: TRBJ2-2; abundance: NA; v_gene: TRBV4-1; CDR3nt: TGCGCCAGCAGCCTAGGGACAGGGAGGAACACCGGGGAGCTGTTTTTT; CDR3aa: CASSLGTGRNTGELFF
d_gene: NA; j_gene: TRBJ2-7; abundance: once; v_gene: TRBV13; CDR3nt: TGTGCCAGCAGCTTAGGCGGGGGACCCTACGAGCAGTACTTC; CDR3aa: CASSLGGGPYEQYF